This T cell receptor beta chain stems from a study of graft-versus-host responses after intestinal transplantation. Here immunoSEQ multiplex PCR was the method, and the copy in TCRdb shows in-frame clones only, minus some. The table includes approximately 120,000 clones, approximately 90% detected once. As to this clone: What it binds is unknown.

The ends were cut back, 1 base at V and 4 bases at J, with 11 bases in the middle. Per the germline V gene, CDR1 is SGHDT and CDR2 is YYEEEE. The CDR3 is 15 residues long. The source was unstimulated CD4+ T cells sorted from spleen or lymph node cells, collected before intestinal transplant. The chain combines TRBV5-6 with TRBJ2-2; no definite D call. The clonotype comes from a human donor who received an intestinal transplant. Here the CDR3 reads CASSLRGTVTGELFF. The CDR3 coding sequence is TGTGCCAGCAGCTTGAGAGGCACAGTCACCGGGGAGCTGTTTTTT.